This T cell receptor (beta chain) was recorded in a study of prognosis after radiotherapy for stage I lung cancer. Turning to the study itself: Those with stage I non-small cell lung cancer who took part were enrolled between 2018 and early 2019. Ages of the 13 men and a handful of women ranged about 50 to 95 years, median approximately 70. Following radiotherapy, a few patients went on to present distant metastases at a median of roughly 7 months, and approximately 16 exhibited no significant progression. Study-wide findings and caveats: After stereotactic body radiation therapy, median unique TCR clones were 6,861, down from approximately 10,000.

Comments on this clonotype: Its antigen is unidentified. A much larger clonotype is one base distant, so this may be a read error.

It was by two-round multiplex PCR that TCR beta CDR3 was amplified from genomic DNA. It was primers specific to each TRBV and TRBJ gene that first-round PCR used. TCRdb independently ran MiXCR on the multiplex PCR reads; one entry per CDR3 protein. In the table there are tens of thousands of distinct CDR3 sequences, roughly two fifths of which are singletons. The material sequenced was PBMCs, taken before or after stereotactic body radiation therapy (not recorded which). The origin of this receptor is a donor aged 50 or older with non-small cell lung cancer.

Here the CDR3 reads CASIGLRDSLQETQYF. The CDR3 DNA reads as TGTGCCAGCATCGGTCTAAGGGACAGCCTTCAAGAGACCCAGTACTTC. This chain uses TRBV5-6 with TRBJ2-5; 7 bases agree with TRBD1. The germline V gene encodes CDR1 SGHDT and CDR2 YYEEEE. V gave up 6 bases and J gave up 2 bases; unmatched junction bases: 13. CDR3 length: 16 residues.